The clone carrying this TCR beta chain was found once. Its specificity is unknown. These data come from a study of blood T cells in healthy people across ages. Points from the study as a whole: Among long-lived donors, naive CD4+ cells were more numerous and diversity higher than in aged donors.

The V and J ends lost 0 bases and 8 bases respectively, with 13 bases between them. This CDR3 has 14 amino acids. In germline, CDR1 is MGHRA, CDR2 YSYEKL. Primers used in a second PCR of about 6 to 11 cycles were a sample-barcoded 5' primer and a J-beta primer mix. Each CDR3 protein gets one entry after TCRdb re-called the 5' RACE reads with MiXCR. The repertoire consists of around 800,000 distinct CDR3 sequences, with roughly 25% occurring once and the leading ten covering about 3%. These same data were also listed under a study on T cells of mothers and their children. That source reports: Overlap in related mother-child pairs always slightly exceeded unrelated pairs, never significantly.

Material: blood. V gene TRBV4-1 combines with J gene TRBJ1-1; D gene ambiguous. This receptor was taken from a boy aged 10-17 years in good health. The CDR3 bases are TGCGCCAGCAGCCAAGATGGGAATACAGACGAAGCTTTCTTT. Translating it yields CASSQDGNTDEAFF.